The 19 T cell receptor beta chains presented below share a single source sample, sequenced in a study of blood T cell repertoires in COVID-19. Here immunoSEQ multiplex PCR was the method, and the copy in TCRdb shows in-frame clones only, minus some. The data contain some 130,000 clones, 80% to 90% of them singletons. The sample consisted of PBMCs or T cells enriched from blood (not recorded which). These receptors were obtained from a man aged 40-49 years with acute COVID-19.

The chain employs TRBV5-1 and TRBJ1-2, with a weak D call TRBD1 (5 bases). The CDR3 consists of 12 residues. V was trimmed by 4 bases and J by 2 bases, leaving 6 bases between them. Germline CDR1 is SGHRS and CDR2 is YFSETQ. The CDR3 nucleotides are TGCGCCAGCAGCGGGGGGAACTATGGCTACACCTTC. Its protein product is CASSGGNYGYTF.

This chain connects TRBV30 to TRBJ1-6; the D is unclear. The CDR3 is 13 amino acids. The germline gives CDR1 GTSNPN, CDR2 SVGIG (reference sequence). Deletions cut 3 bases from V and 5 bases from J, with 8 bases between. The CDR3 coding sequence is TGTGCCTGGAGGGAACAGAATAATTCACCCCTCCACTTT. Encoded protein: CAWREQNNSPLHF.

The chain uses TRBV9 and TRBJ2-3; 12 positions agree with TRBD2. With V trimmed by 0 bases and J by 7 bases, 15 bases remained unmatched. Germline V gene sequence: CDR1 SGDLS, CDR2 YYNGEE. The CDR3 extends over 19 amino acids. CDR3 loop: CASSVGIGLAGRRLNTQYF. CDR3 DNA sequence: TGTGCCAGCAGCGTAGGGATCGGACTAGCGGGGCGGCGGCTGAATACGCAGTATTTT.

CDR3: CASSPGQGAQGEQFF. The CDR3 coding sequence is TGTGCCAGCTCACCTGGCCAGGGGGCGCAGGGTGAGCAGTTCTTC. The V and J genes are TRBV18 and TRBJ2-1; 8 nucleotides agree with TRBD1. The germline V gene has CDR1 KGHSH and CDR2 LQKENI. V lost 3 bases to trimming and J lost 9 bases; unmatched junction nucleotides: 10. The CDR3 spans 15 residues.

The V and J genes are TRBV27 and TRBJ1-1; D gene ambiguous. The CDR3 loop spans 13 amino acids. Germline lookup yields CDR1 MNHEY and CDR2 SMNVEV (reference sequence). Trimming pared 8 bases from V and 0 bases from J, leaving 10 bases between. Here the CDR3 reads CASHMSVNTEAFF. The DNA of the CDR3 is TGTGCCAGCCATATGAGCGTGAACACTGAAGCTTTCTTT.

The J gene is TRBJ1-5, the V gene TRBV6-5, with D maybe TRBD1 (5 bases). Germline V gene lookup returns CDR1 MNHEY and CDR2 SVGAGI. This CDR3 is built from 13 residues. Deletions cut 10 bases from V and 4 bases from J, with 14 bases between. DNA for the CDR3: TGTGCCACCATCCAGGGAATGAATCAGCCCCAGCATTTT. It translates to CATIQGMNQPQHF.

The chain joins TRBV7-9 to TRBJ2-1; 7 positions agree with TRBD1. With V trimmed by 5 bases and J by 6 bases, 7 bases remained unmatched. The CDR3 sequence is 14 residues long. The germline V gene encodes CDR1 SEHNR and CDR2 FQNEAQ (reference sequence). The DNA for the CDR3 is TGTGCCAGCAGCGATCCGGGACAGAGCAATGAGCAGTTCTTC. It specifies CASSDPGQSNEQFF.

In its sample, this clone was seen many times. The chain recombines TRBV5-1 with TRBJ2-3, with 8 bases that match TRBD2. Germline V gives CDR1 SGHRS, CDR2 YFSETQ. Trimming took 7 bases from V and 2 from J; bases not matched to a gene: 6. The CDR3 loop spans 14 amino acids. This chain's CDR3 is CASERGYLTDTQYF. DNA for the CDR3: TGCGCCAGCGAGCGGGGGTACCTCACAGATACGCAGTATTTT.

The chain couples TRBV30 to TRBJ1-6; D gene unclear. CDR1 is GTSNPN, CDR2 SVGIG, per germline (reference sequence). V gave up 2 bases and J gave up 13 bases, with 21 bases separating them. The CDR3 contains 15 residues. The CDR3 DNA sequence: TGTGCCTGGAGTCCGCCTAGCTTGGGCCTTCCCCCCCTCCACTTT. As protein: CAWSPPSLGLPPLHF.

The chain combines TRBV5-4 with TRBJ2-3; D is uncertain. Trimming pared 2 bases from V and 4 bases from J, leaving 8 bases between. Per the germline V gene, CDR1 is SGHNT and CDR2 is YYREEE (reference sequence). The CDR3 loop spans 13 amino acids. The CDR3 bases are TGTGCCAGCAGCTTTGGAAGCGCAGATACGCAGTATTTT. It translates to CASSFGSADTQYF.

This clone was seen more than once but under ten times. This rearrangement joins TRBV3-1 (or the pseudogene TRBV3-2) to TRBJ1-1; D call uncertain. Trimming left V 5 bases short and J 1 base short, with 8 bases between. The CDR3 sequence is 13 residues long. Germline V gene data show CDR1 as LGHDT and CDR2 as YNNKEL (reference sequence). The CDR3 loop reads CASSYTTNTEAFF. CDR3 in DNA: TGTGCCAGCAGCTATACAACGAACACTGAAGCTTTCTTT.

This rearrangement joins TRBV7-9 to TRBJ2-2, with TRBD2 as a possible D gene (6 bases). Germline V gene sequence: CDR1 SEHNR, CDR2 FQNEAQ (reference sequence). The length of the CDR3 is 14 residues. V lost 3 bases to trimming and J lost 7 bases, with 12 bases between them. The CDR3 spells CASSFGGDGGELFF. The CDR3 DNA reads TGTGCCAGCAGCTTCGGCGGGGACGGCGGGGAGCTGTTTTTT.

The chain is built from TRBV9 and TRBJ1-4; TRBD1 might be the D (6 bases). The germline V gene has CDR1 SGDLS and CDR2 YYNGEE. The CDR3 is made up of 14 amino acids. Trimming took off 3 bases at V and 8 bases at J, with 14 bases between the two ends. In DNA, the CDR3 is TGTGCCAGCAGCGATGGGGGCTTCGGGGAAAAACTGTTTTTT. Its translation: CASSDGGFGEKLFF.

The chain combines TRBV5-1 with TRBJ2-3; D may be TRBD2 (6 bases). V lost 4 bases and J lost 3, with 18 bases in between. The CDR3 length is 16 residues. In germline, CDR1 is SGHRS, CDR2 YFSETQ. The chain's CDR3 is CASSPLGGGVTDTQYF. In nucleotides, the CDR3 is TGCGCCAGCAGCCCCTTGGGAGGAGGGGTAACAGATACGCAGTATTTT.

The count of this clone is one. CDR3 DNA: TGTGCCAGTAGTATAGCTCCGGGACAGTTCCACGAGCAGTACTTC. Protein product: CASSIAPGQFHEQYF. This chain uses TRBV19 with TRBJ2-7; 7 nucleotides agree with TRBD1. Germline trimming cut 1 base from V and 5 bases from J; bases unmatched to any gene: 8. There are 15 residues in the CDR3. The germline V gene has CDR1 LNHDA and CDR2 SQIVND (reference sequence).

Worth noting for this clone: This CDR3 is also generated by other DNA sequences in the sample. J is TRBJ1-5 and V is TRBV18, with D possibly TRBD1 on 5 matching bases. Per the germline V gene, CDR1 is KGHSH and CDR2 is LQKENI. The CDR3 is made up of 14 amino acids. V was cut by 3 bases and J by 2 bases, with 8 bases left in between. CDR3 loop: CASSPEGGNQPQHF. The CDR3 bases are TGTGCCAGCTCACCCGAAGGGGGCAATCAGCCCCAGCATTTT.

The rearrangement uses TRBV6-6 and TRBJ2-2; 8 bases agree with TRBD1. The V gene's germline CDR1 is MNHNY and CDR2 SVGAGI (reference sequence). The CDR3 sequence is 16 residues long. V dropped 5 bases and J dropped 4; count of bases not matched to a gene: 9. The CDR3 coding sequence is TGTGCCAGCAGTCGACAGGGGAAAAGTAGCACCGGGGAGCTGTTTTTT. It codes for CASSRQGKSSTGELFF.

The chain combines TRBV13 with TRBJ2-5; perhaps TRBD2 as D (5 bases). V was clipped by 5 bases and J by 5 bases, with 18 bases between them. This CDR3 spans 15 amino acids. The V gene's germline CDR1 is PRHDT and CDR2 FYEKMQ (reference sequence). The CDR3 reads CASSPWTGSPETQYF. CDR3 coding DNA: TGTGCCAGCAGCCCCTGGACTGGCTCGCCGGAGACCCAGTACTTC.

V is TRBV5-5 and J is TRBJ1-1; unclear D gene. This CDR3 has 14 amino acids. From germline, CDR1 is SGHKS and CDR2 YYEKEE (reference sequence). Deletions cut 4 bases from V and 7 bases from J, with 17 bases between. The CDR3 DNA reads TGTGCCAGCAGCCCGCCCGCAGGAATAGGTGAAGCTTTCTTT. Its protein is CASSPPAGIGEAFF.